This T cell receptor (beta chain) was sequenced in a study of blood T cell repertoires in COVID-19. The wider study: Acute-phase and convalescent COVID-19 samples originated in the United States, Italy and Spain. PBMCs, B-cell-depleted T cells, or T cells provided the cDNA or gDNA that made up the material.

Measured with immunoSEQ multiplex PCR; TCRdb has only the in-frame clones, and not every one. This table holds fewer than 100,000 clones, about four fifths found once. Specimen: peripheral blood. The receptor was derived from a human donor in a cohort sampled during active COVID-19.

CDR3 sequence (DNA): TGTGCCAGCAGTCTATGGGACAGGGCCAATTTTCATGGCTACACCTTC. Amino acid sequence: CASSLWDRANFHGYTF. The rearrangement uses TRBV27 and TRBJ1-2; 9 nucleotides line up with TRBD1. V was pared by 5 bases and J by 6 bases, with 13 bases of the junction left unmatched. The CDR3 sequence is 16 residues long. The germline gives CDR1 MNHEY, CDR2 SMNVEV (reference sequence).